Detailed here is one TCR beta chain. What it recognizes is unknown. Losses at the gene ends were 3 bases for V and 6 bases for J; bases not matched to a gene: 11. The CDR3 runs 16 residues. Germline V gene lookup returns CDR1 SGHDN and CDR2 FVKESK. The data stem from a study of Ad26.COV2.S vaccination and SARS-CoV-2 variants. For the study at large: In the study, Ad26.COV2.S was injected intramuscularly once, or twice 56 days apart.

General study results and limits: With respect to non-spike TCR breadth, vaccine and placebo recipients were similar.

Method: immunoSEQ multiplex PCR; TCRdb's copy keeps in-frame clones and lacks some. In the table there are fewer than 900,000 clones, approximately 88% of which are singletons. This sample's treatment: some 19 received Ad26.COV2.S at low or high dose, single or two shots; several received placebo; per-sample allocation not given. On day 63 after the first injection, vaccine and placebo recipients gave samples. Donor was an adult aged 18-55 years in Boston. Wuhan-strain spike was delivered by a replication-incompetent Ad26 vector. V gene TRBV14 combines with J gene TRBJ2-1; 7 bases match TRBD2. The source was peripheral blood, collected in a trial of Ad26.COV2.S vaccine versus placebo. The TCR was taken from a person between 18 and 59 years old who received the Ad26.COV2.S COVID-19 vaccine or a placebo. In DNA form, the CDR3 reads TGTGCCAGCAGCCACGTCCGGGACTACCGAGCCAATGAGCAGTTCTTC. Translated, it gives CASSHVRDYRANEQFF.